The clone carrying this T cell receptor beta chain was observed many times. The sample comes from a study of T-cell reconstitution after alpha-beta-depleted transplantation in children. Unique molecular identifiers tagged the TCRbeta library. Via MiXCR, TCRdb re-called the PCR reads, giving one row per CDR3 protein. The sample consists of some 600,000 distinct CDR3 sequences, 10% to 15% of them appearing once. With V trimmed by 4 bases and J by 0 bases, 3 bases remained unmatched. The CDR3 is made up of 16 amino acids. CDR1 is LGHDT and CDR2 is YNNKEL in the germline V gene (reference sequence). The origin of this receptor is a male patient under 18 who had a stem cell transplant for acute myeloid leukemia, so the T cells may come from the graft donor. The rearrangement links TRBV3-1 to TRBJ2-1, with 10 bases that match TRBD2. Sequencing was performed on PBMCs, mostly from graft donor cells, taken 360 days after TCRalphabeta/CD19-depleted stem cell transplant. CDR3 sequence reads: CASSPAGGSSYNEQFF. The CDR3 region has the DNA TGTGCCAGCAGCCCAGCGGGGGGGAGCTCCTACAATGAGCAGTTCTTC.